The clone carrying this T cell receptor beta chain turned up a few times. The target antigen is unknown. A read error is possible here, since a much larger clone lies one base away. Tregs were sorted as CD4+CD25+CD127-/low cells. Constant-region reverse primers amplified full-length variable regions, followed by semi-nested Nested Universal Primer A PCR. TCRdb processed the 5' RACE reads anew with MiXCR; each CDR3 protein has one entry. Of under 11,000 distinct CDR3 sequences detected, 27% appear once; the ten largest clones hold 3%. Study outcomes and limitations: Tumor Treg TCRs overlapped most with tumor naive CD4+ cells. In terms of TCR gene usage, tumor memory CD4+ T cells clustered together with blood and lymph node memory CD4+ cells, as well as with lymph node naive CD4+ cells. The larger-cohort validation was restricted to a single TCR beta V-J rearrangement rather than whole repertoires.

This CDR3 is built from 16 residues. Germline assignment: CDR1 SGHTA and CDR2 FQGNSA. The chain employs TRBV7-2 and TRBJ2-1; D gene uncertain. This receptor was identified in a female donor with breast cancer. Sample: Tregs sorted from a lymph node. In DNA form, the CDR3 reads TGTGCCAGCAACTTAGCCGTGACACTGCCCCACAATGAGCAGTTCTTC. It yields the protein CASNLAVTLPHNEQFF. The whole variable domain, filled in from reference TRBV7-2 and TRBJ2-1, reads GAGVSQSPSNKVTEKGKDVELRCDPISGHTALYWYRQSLGQGLEFLIYFQGNSAPDKSGLPSDRFSAERTGGSVSTLTIQRTQQEDSAVYLCASNLAVTLPHNEQFFGPGTRLTVL.